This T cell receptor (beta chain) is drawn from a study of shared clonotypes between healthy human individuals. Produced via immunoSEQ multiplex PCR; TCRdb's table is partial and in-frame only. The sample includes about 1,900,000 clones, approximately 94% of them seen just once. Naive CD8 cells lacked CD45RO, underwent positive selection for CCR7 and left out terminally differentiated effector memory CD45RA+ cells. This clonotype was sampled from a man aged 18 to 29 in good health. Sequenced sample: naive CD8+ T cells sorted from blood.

The CDR3 loop is CASSKLETQYF. CDR3 in DNA: TGTGCCAGCAGCAAGCTTGAGACCCAGTACTTC. The rearrangement joins TRBV21-1 to TRBJ2-5. TRBV21-1 is annotated as a pseudogene. This CDR3 spans 11 amino acids.